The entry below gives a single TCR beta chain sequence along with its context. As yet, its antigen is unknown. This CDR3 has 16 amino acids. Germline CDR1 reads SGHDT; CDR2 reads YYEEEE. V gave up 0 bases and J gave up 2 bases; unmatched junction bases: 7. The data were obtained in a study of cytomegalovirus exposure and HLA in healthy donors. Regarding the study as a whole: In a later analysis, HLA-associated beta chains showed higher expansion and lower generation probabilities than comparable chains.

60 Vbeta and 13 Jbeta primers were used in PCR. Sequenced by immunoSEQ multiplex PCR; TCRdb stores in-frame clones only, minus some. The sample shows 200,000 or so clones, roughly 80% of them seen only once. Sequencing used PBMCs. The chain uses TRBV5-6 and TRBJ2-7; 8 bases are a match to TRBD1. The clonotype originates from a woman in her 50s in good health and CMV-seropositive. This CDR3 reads CASSLDGTGRTYEQYF. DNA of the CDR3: TGTGCCAGCAGCTTGGATGGGACAGGCCGAACCTACGAGCAGTACTTC.